This paragraph covers one T cell receptor beta chain sequence. Antigen specificity is unknown. Investigators prepared the TCR beta libraries by applying iRepertoire HTBI primers and Arm-PCR of CDR3 regions. MiXCR, applied by TCRdb to the multiplex PCR reads, yields one record per CDR3 protein. The sample lists a few hundred thousand distinct CDR3 sequences; 16% were seen once. This record belongs to a study of regulatory T cells in long-lasting Graves disease. Deletions cut 3 bases from V and 8 bases from J, with 10 bases between. From germline, CDR1 is MNHNS and CDR2 SASEGT. This CDR3 comprises 13 residues. Study observations and caveats: Possibly, too few samples lowered accuracy. Examination was confined to peripheral blood, excluding thyroid tissue.

Indicated time point: newly diagnosed GD, antithyroid drugs for less than 3 months. Construction of the TCR library relied on RNA isolated from PBMCs. The same data also went into a second study, on T cells in Graves' hyperthyroidism and ophthalmopathy. That paper notes: The primer set for the first-round RT-PCR of the TCR CDR3 was HTBI. Prediction of ophthalmopathy progression came a median roughly 7.1 months pre-onset.

The material sequenced was peripheral blood mononuclear cells (PBMCs), taken at new diagnosis, from a patient treated with antithyroid drugs. This clonotype originated in a man aged 35-49 years with Graves disease. The chain links TRBV6-1 to TRBJ1-4; no firm D call. CDR3 sequence reads: CASSEAGPEKLFF. The CDR3 DNA sequence: TGTGCCAGCAGTGAGGCGGGCCCCGAAAAACTGTTTTTT.